The clone carrying this T cell receptor beta chain was found once. Under the authors' procedure: Reference gene primer amplification gave nucleated cell count estimates. Measured with immunoSEQ multiplex PCR; TCRdb has only the in-frame clones, and not every one. That table furnishes V, J and clone size, whereas the DNA furnished D and trimming. The table has 180,000 or so clones, more than 75% seen once. The data originate from a study of blood T cell repertoires in COVID-19. The ends lost 6 bases at V and 2 bases at J; junction bases unmatched: 7. The CDR3 runs to 16 residues. Germline V gives CDR1 SGHNT, CDR2 YYREEE (reference sequence). Allocation to cohorts depended on clinical history reported by the participants.

Sequenced sample: PBMCs or T cells enriched from blood (not recorded which). This TCR was recovered from a human donor with acute COVID-19. The donor label of this sample is uncertain. The V and J genes are TRBV5-4 and TRBJ2-1; 11 nucleotides align to TRBD2. CDR3 loop: CASNNIAGGTYNEQFF. In DNA form, the CDR3 reads TGTGCCAGCAACAATATAGCGGGGGGGACCTACAATGAGCAGTTCTTC.